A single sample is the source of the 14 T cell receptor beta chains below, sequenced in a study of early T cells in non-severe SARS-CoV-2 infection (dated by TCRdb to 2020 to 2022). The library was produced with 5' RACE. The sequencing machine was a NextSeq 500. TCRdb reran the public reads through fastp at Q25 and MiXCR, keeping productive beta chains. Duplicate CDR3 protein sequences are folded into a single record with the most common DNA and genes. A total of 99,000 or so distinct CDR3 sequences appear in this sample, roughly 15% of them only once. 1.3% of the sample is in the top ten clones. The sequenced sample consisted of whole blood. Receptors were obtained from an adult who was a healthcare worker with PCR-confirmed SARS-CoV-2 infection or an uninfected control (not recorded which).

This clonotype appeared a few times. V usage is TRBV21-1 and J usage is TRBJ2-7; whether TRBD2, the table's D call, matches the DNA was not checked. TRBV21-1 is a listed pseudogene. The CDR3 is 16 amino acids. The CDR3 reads CASSKPLAGRDNEQYF. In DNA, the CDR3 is TGTGCCAGCAGCAAACCCCTAGCGGGGAGGGACAACGAGCAGTACTTC.

The CDR3, as DNA: TGTGCCAGCAGCTTAGAAGGGGGACAGGGGAATTCACCCCTCCACTTT. It specifies CASSLEGGQGNSPLHF. The chain carries TRBV7-2 and TRBJ1-6; 10 bases line up with TRBD1. CDR1 and CDR2 from the germline V gene are SGHTA and FQGNSA. This CDR3 is 16 amino acids long. V dropped 1 base and J dropped 7; count of bases not matched to a gene: 4.

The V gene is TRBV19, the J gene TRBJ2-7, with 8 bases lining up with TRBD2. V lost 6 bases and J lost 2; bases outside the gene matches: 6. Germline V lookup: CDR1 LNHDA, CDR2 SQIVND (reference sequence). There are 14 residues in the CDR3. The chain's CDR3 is CASSAGGGAYEQYF. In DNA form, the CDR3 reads TGTGCCAGTAGCGCGGGGGGAGGTGCCTACGAGCAGTACTTC.

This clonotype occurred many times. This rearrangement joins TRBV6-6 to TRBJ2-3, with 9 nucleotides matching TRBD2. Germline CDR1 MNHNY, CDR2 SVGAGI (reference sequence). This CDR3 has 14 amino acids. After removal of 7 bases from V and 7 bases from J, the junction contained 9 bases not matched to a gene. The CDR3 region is CASTPGLALNTQYF. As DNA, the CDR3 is TGTGCCAGCACCCCGGGACTAGCATTAAATACGCAGTATTTT.

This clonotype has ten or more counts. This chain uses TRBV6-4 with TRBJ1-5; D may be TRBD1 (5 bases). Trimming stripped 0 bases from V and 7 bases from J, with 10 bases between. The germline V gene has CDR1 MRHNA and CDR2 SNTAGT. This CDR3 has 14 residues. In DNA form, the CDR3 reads TGTGCCAGCAGTGACTCCGGCGAGGGGCAGCCCCAGCATTTT. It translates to CASSDSGEGQPQHF.

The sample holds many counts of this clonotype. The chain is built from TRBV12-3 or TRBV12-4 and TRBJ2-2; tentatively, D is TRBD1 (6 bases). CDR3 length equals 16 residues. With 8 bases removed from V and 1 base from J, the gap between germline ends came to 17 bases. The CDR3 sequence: CASLPRGTLNTGELFF. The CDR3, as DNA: TGTGCCAGCCTACCTAGAGGGACACTGAACACCGGGGAGCTGTTTTTT.

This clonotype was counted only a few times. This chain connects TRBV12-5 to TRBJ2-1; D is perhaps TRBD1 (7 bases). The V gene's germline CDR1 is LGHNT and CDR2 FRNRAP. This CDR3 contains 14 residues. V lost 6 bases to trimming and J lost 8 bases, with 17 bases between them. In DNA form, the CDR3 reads TGTGCTAGTGGGGCCGGAGGGGGCATGGATGAGCAGTTCTTC. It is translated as CASGAGGGMDEQFF.

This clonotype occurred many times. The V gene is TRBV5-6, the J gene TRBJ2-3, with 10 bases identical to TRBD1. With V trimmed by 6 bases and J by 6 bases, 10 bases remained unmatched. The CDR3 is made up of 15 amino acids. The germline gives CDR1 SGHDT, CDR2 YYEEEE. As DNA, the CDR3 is TGTGCCAGCACACGGGACAGGGGATCTTTGGATACGCAGTATTTT. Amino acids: CASTRDRGSLDTQYF.

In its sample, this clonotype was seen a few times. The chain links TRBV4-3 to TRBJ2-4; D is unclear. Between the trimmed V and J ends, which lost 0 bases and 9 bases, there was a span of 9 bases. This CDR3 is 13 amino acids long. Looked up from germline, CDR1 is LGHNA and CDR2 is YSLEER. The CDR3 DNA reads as TGCGCCAGCAGCCAAGAAACTTCTAGCATTCAGTACTTC. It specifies CASSQETSSIQYF.

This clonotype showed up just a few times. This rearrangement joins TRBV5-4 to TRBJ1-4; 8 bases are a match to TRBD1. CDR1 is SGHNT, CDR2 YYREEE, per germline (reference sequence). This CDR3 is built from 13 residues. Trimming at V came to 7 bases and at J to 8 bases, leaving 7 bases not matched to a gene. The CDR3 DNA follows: TGTGCCAGCGGTCGGGACAGGACCGAAAAACTGTTTTTT. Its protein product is CASGRDRTEKLFF.

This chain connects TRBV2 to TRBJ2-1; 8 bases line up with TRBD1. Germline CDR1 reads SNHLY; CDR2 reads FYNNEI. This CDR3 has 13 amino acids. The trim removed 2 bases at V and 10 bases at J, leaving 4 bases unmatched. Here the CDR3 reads CASSETGQGEQFF. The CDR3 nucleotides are TGTGCCAGCAGTGAAACTGGACAGGGCGAGCAGTTCTTC.

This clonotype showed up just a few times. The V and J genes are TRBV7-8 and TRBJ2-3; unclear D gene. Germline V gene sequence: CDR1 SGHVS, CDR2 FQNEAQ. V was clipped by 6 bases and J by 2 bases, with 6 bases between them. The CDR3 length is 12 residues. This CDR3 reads CASSQITDTQYF. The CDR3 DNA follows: TGTGCCAGCAGTCAGATCACAGATACGCAGTATTTT.

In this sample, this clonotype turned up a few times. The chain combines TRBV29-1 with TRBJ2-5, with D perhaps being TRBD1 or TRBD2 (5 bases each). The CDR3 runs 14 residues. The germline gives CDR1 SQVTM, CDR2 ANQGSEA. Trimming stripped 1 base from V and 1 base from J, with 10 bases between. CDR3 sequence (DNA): TGCAGCGTTGAAGGGACACTAGTCCAAGAGACCCAGTACTTC. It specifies CSVEGTLVQETQYF.

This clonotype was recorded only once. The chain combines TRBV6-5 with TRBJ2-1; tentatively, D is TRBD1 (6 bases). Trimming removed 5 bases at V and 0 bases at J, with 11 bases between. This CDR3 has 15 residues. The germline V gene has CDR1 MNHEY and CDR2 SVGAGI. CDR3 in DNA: TGTGCCAGCAGTCCCCAGGGGACCTCCTACAATGAGCAGTTCTTC. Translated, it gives CASSPQGTSYNEQFF.